Listed below are T cell receptor beta chains from one sample, sequenced in a study of blood T cell repertoires in COVID-19. Using immunoSEQ multiplex PCR, the repertoire was profiled, and TCRdb retains in-frame clones only, with some absent. The sample contains approximately 120,000 clones, around 80% of which appear only once. The sample comprised peripheral blood. These receptors were collected from a human donor in a cohort sampled during active COVID-19. The CDR3 runs from the conserved cysteine through the conserved F or W. A D gene is named only where the DNA matches it firmly. Some rows mark clone size as missing; the rest say once, few, many or name a class of expanded clone.

TRBV5-6	NA	11	NA	TRBJ2-1	CASSLSNEQFF	TGTGCCAGCAGCCTTAGCAATGAGCAGTTCTTC
TRBV9	NA	16	NA	TRBJ1-1	CASSENRGGQNTEAFF	TGTGCCAGCAGCGAAAATAGAGGCGGGCAAAACACTGAAGCTTTCTTT
TRBV6-5	NA	14	TRBD1	TRBJ2-1	CASSSRDRESEQFF	TGTGCCAGCAGTAGCAGGGACAGGGAGAGTGAGCAGTTCTTC
TRBV5-1	NA	18	NA	TRBJ2-4	CASSLLPQGGKAKNIQYF	TGCGCCAGCAGCTTGTTGCCACAGGGGGGGAAGGCCAAAAACATTCAGTACTTC
TRBV27	NA	18	TRBD1	TRBJ1-1	CASSLGGRGPPMNTEAFF	TGTGCCAGCAGTTTAGGTGGCAGGGGGCCACCGATGAACACTGAAGCTTTCTTT
TRBV3-1/TRBV3-2	NA	16	NA	TRBJ1-5	CASSQDHRVSNQPQHF	TGTGCCAGCAGCCAAGATCACAGGGTTAGCAATCAGCCCCAGCATTTT
TRBV6-6	once	16	TRBD2	TRBJ2-1	CASSYYPRGEPDEQFF	TGTGCCAGCAGTTACTATCCGCGGGGGGAACCCGATGAGCAGTTCTTC
TRBV5-1	NA	14	NA	TRBJ1-2	CASSTLQGNYGYTF	TGCGCCAGCAGCACCTTACAGGGCAACTATGGCTACACCTTC
TRBV2	NA	15	NA	TRBJ2-7	CASSDLGQGNYEQYF	TGTGCCAGCAGTGATCTGGGGCAGGGGAACTACGAGCAGTACTTC
TRBV7-9	NA	14	NA	TRBJ1-1	CASSLGGRGTEAFF	TGTGCCAGCAGCTTAGGTGGCAGGGGAACTGAAGCTTTCTTT
TRBV30	NA	16	NA	TRBJ2-1	CAWSATRWTTGNEQFF	TGTGCCTGGAGTGCGACTAGATGGACAACGGGGAATGAGCAGTTCTTC
TRBV24-1	NA	14	NA	TRBJ2-5	CATSGPPGEETQYF	TGTGCCACCAGTGGTCCACCGGGGGAAGAGACCCAGTACTTC
TRBV24-1	NA	17	TRBD1	TRBJ1-2	CATSDSTGVEANYGYTF	TGTGCCACCAGTGACTCGACAGGGGTTGAAGCTAACTATGGCTACACCTTC
TRBV4-1	few	14	NA	TRBJ1-1	CASSQGWQGSEAFF	TGCGCCAGCAGCCAAGGATGGCAGGGCAGTGAAGCTTTCTTT
TRBV12-3/TRBV12-4	NA	11	NA	TRBJ1-1	CASRRGGEAFF	TGTGCCAGCAGGAGGGGGGGAGAAGCTTTCTTT
TRBV28	NA	15	NA	TRBJ1-1	CASSLSGEGNTEAFF	TGTGCCAGCAGTTTATCGGGGGAAGGAAACACTGAAGCTTTCTTT
TRBV11-2	NA	15	TRBD2	TRBJ2-7	CASSRLAGGPDEQYF	TGTGCCAGCAGCCGACTAGCGGGGGGGCCAGACGAGCAGTACTTC
TRBV7-9	NA	18	TRBD2	TRBJ2-3	CASSHTPGTSGGPTTQYF	TGTGCCAGCAGCCACACGCCCGGGACTAGCGGGGGGCCAACTACGCAGTATTTT
TRBV6-1	once	13	NA	TRBJ2-1	CASSETPLPSGLF	TGTGCCAGCAGTGAAACCCCTCTTCCCAGCGGCCTCTTC
TRBV15	NA	18	TRBD1	TRBJ2-2	CATSRSPAQGMGTGELFF	TGTGCCACCAGCAGATCGCCTGCACAGGGGATGGGCACCGGGGAGCTGTTTTTT
TRBV4-2	NA	17	TRBD2	TRBJ2-7	CASSQGLAGGPGSEQYF	TGTGCCAGCAGCCAAGGATTAGCGGGGGGGCCCGGATCCGAGCAGTACTTC
TRBV5-4	NA	11	NA	TRBJ2-1	CASSLGGEQFF	TGTGCCAGCAGCTTAGGGGGTGAGCAGTTCTTC
TRBV5-1	once	19	TRBD1	TRBJ1-3	CASSGPTRDSPFSGNTIYF	TGCGCCAGCAGCGGACCCACCCGGGACAGCCCCTTCTCTGGAAACACCATATATTTT
TRBV19	NA	12	TRBD1	TRBJ1-2	CASSMTGDGYTF	TGTGCCAGTAGTATGACAGGGGATGGCTACACCTTC
TRBV18	NA	13	NA	TRBJ1-5	CASSPSVDQPQHF	TGTGCCAGCTCACCTAGTGTCGATCAGCCCCAGCATTTT
TRBV6-2/TRBV6-3	NA	14	NA	TRBJ1-1	CASSYPGGNTEAFF	TGTGCCAGCAGTTATCCGGGGGGGAACACTGAAGCTTTCTTT
TRBV19	NA	16	NA	TRBJ2-6	CASSIQQGTGANVLTF	TGTGCCAGTAGTATTCAGCAGGGGACGGGGGCCAACGTCCTGACTTTC
TRBV6-5	once	15	TRBD1	TRBJ2-1	CASSPGGLGYNEQFF	TGTGCCAGCAGTCCAGGGGGCCTGGGCTACAATGAGCAGTTCTTC
TRBV19	NA	15	TRBD1	TRBJ2-3	CASSLGDRVTDTQYF	TGTGCCAGTAGTCTAGGGGACAGGGTCACAGATACGCAGTATTTT
TRBV6-5	NA	13	TRBD2	TRBJ2-7	CASRLAGVHEQYF	TGTGCCAGCCGACTAGCGGGGGTTCACGAGCAGTACTTC
TRBV5-8	NA	16	TRBD2	TRBJ2-3	CASNPPRAGGADTQYF	TGTGCCAGCAACCCCCCGAGGGCGGGGGGAGCCGATACGCAGTATTTT
TRBV6-5	once	16	NA	TRBJ2-1	CASSYDPPPGDNEQFF	TGTGCCAGCAGTTACGACCCCCCCCCGGGAGACAATGAGCAGTTCTTC
TRBV5-6	NA	13	NA	TRBJ2-1	CASNPVGYNEQFF	TGTGCCAGCAACCCGGTCGGTTACAATGAGCAGTTCTTC
TRBV24-1	once	14	TRBD1	TRBJ2-5	CATSNRGYQETQYF	TGTGCCACTAGCAACAGGGGTTACCAAGAGACCCAGTACTTC
TRBV5-1	NA	16	NA	TRBJ1-1	CASSAYATVKGTEAFF	TGCGCCAGCAGCGCGTATGCCACCGTCAAGGGGACTGAAGCTTTCTTT
TRBV6-4	NA	12	NA	TRBJ1-2	CASRGGIYGYTF	TGTGCCAGTAGAGGGGGAATCTATGGCTACACCTTC
TRBV27	NA	14	NA	TRBJ1-4	CASSLNPLDEKLFF	TGTGCCAGCAGTCTGAACCCCCTAGATGAAAAACTGTTTTTT
TRBV19	NA	15	TRBD2	TRBJ2-3	CASSGTSGGTDTQYF	TGTGCCAGTAGCGGGACTAGCGGAGGCACAGATACGCAGTATTTT
TRBV18	NA	15	TRBD1	TRBJ2-7	CASSPADRRSYEQYF	TGTGCCAGCTCACCTGCGGACAGGAGGTCCTACGAGCAGTACTTC
TRBV5-1	NA	16	TRBD2	TRBJ2-1	CASSSLAGSSYNEQFF	TGCGCCAGCAGCTCACTAGCGGGGAGCTCCTACAATGAGCAGTTCTTC
TRBV5-1	once	15	TRBD1	TRBJ1-1	CASSFRTGGNTEAFF	TGCGCCAGCAGCTTCCGGACAGGGGGGAACACTGAAGCTTTCTTT
TRBV30	NA	15	TRBD1	TRBJ2-1	CAWSGGTGRHNEQFF	TGTGCCTGGAGTGGAGGGACAGGGCGTCACAATGAGCAGTTCTTC
TRBV5-1	NA	15	NA	TRBJ2-1	CASSLAVAGYNEQFF	TGCGCCAGCAGCTTGGCCGTGGCGGGTTACAATGAGCAGTTCTTC
TRBV21-1	NA	21	NA	TRBJ1-4	CASSKILLEGQPNATNEKLFF	TGTGCCAGCAGCAAAATCTTGTTGGAAGGACAGCCTAATGCAACTAATGAAAAACTGTTTTTT
TRBV10-3	NA	12	NA	TRBJ2-3	CAISGPSDTQYF	TGTGCCATCAGTGGGCCCTCAGATACGCAGTATTTT
TRBV5-1	few	15	TRBD1	TRBJ2-1	CASSLQGQGYNEQFF	TGCGCCAGCAGCTTGCAGGGACAGGGGTATAATGAGCAGTTCTTC
TRBV6-5	NA	15	NA	TRBJ2-7	CASSYSLQGGHEQYF	TGTGCCAGCAGTTACTCGCTCCAGGGGGGCCACGAGCAGTACTTC
TRBV19	NA	12	TRBD2	TRBJ2-7	CASSGGGYEQYF	TGTGCCAGTAGTGGGGGGGGCTACGAGCAGTACTTC
TRBV6-2/TRBV6-3	NA	18	TRBD2	TRBJ2-5	CASSKGTSGGWYQETQYF	TGTGCCAGCAGTAAAGGGACTAGCGGGGGTTGGTACCAAGAGACCCAGTACTTC
TRBV29-1	NA	12	NA	TRBJ1-1	CSVEMGAREAFF	TGCAGCGTTGAAATGGGGGCGCGGGAAGCTTTCTTT
TRBV18	NA	15	NA	TRBJ2-1	CASSPRDTYDNEQFF	TGTGCCAGCTCACCCAGAGACACTTACGACAATGAGCAGTTCTTC
TRBV28	NA	13	NA	TRBJ2-1	CASSFGGGNEQFF	TGTGCCAGCAGTTTTGGGGGCGGCAATGAGCAGTTCTTC
TRBV6-6	NA	13	NA	TRBJ1-5	CASSSGGNQPQHF	TGTGCCAGCAGTTCAGGGGGCAATCAGCCCCAGCATTTT
TRBV7-6	many	14	TRBD1	TRBJ1-1	CASSPGQGRTEAFF	TGTGCCAGCAGCCCGGGACAGGGGAGAACTGAAGCTTTCTTT
TRBV6-4	NA	14	NA	TRBJ2-7	CASSPDRSSYEQYF	TGTGCCAGCAGTCCCGACAGGAGCTCCTACGAGCAGTACTTC
TRBV11-2	NA	15	NA	TRBJ1-2	CASSLDPRGNYGYTF	TGTGCCAGCAGCTTAGATCCTCGGGGGAACTATGGCTACACCTTC
TRBV5-1	few	17	NA	TRBJ1-6	CASSFSDRGGYNSPLHF	TGCGCCAGCAGCTTTTCCGATAGAGGGGGCTATAATTCACCCCTCCACTTT
TRBV6-1	once	16	TRBD2	TRBJ2-3	CASSERWGGLADTQYF	TGTGCCAGCAGTGAAAGGTGGGGGGGATTAGCAGATACGCAGTATTTT